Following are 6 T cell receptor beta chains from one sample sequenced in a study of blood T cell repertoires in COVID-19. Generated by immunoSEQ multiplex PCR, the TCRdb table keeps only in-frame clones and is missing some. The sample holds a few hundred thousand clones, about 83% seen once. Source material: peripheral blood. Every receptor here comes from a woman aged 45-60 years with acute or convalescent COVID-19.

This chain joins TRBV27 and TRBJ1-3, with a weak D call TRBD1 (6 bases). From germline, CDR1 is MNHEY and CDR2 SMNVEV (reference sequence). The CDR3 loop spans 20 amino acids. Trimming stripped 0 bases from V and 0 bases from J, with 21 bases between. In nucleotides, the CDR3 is TGTGCCAGCAGTTTATCCCATTCAACGACAGGCCTGAGCTCTGGAAACACCATATATTTT. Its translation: CASSLSHSTTGLSSGNTIYF.

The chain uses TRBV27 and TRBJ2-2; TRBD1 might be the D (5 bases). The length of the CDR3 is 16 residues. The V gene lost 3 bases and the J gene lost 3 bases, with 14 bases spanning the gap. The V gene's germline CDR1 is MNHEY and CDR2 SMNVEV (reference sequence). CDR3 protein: CASSFSGKMDTGELFF. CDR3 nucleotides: TGTGCCAGCAGTTTTTCAGGGAAGATGGACACCGGGGAGCTGTTTTTT.

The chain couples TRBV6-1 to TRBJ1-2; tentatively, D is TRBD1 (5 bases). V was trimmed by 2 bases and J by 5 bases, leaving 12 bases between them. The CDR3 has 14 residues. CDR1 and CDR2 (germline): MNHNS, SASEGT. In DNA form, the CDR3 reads TGTGCCAGCAGTGAACGCGGGGGTTCTTATGGCTACACCTTC. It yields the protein CASSERGGSYGYTF.

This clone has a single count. This CDR3 reads CASSQGAGGPTNTQYF. The CDR3 region has the DNA TGTGCCAGCAGCCAAGGAGCGGGAGGACCTACTAATACGCAGTATTTT. The chain has TRBV4-2 and TRBJ2-3; 9 bases fit TRBD2. CDR3 length: 16 residues. The germline V gene encodes CDR1 LGHNA and CDR2 YNFKEQ. Unmatched junction bases numbered 9, after V lost 1 base and J lost 7 bases.

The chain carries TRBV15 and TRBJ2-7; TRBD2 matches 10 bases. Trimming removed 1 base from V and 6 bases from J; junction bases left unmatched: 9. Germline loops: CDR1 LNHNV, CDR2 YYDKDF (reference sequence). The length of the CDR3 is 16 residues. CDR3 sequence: CATSRGTTGLAFEQYF. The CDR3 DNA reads TGTGCCACCAGCAGAGGGACGACGGGACTAGCGTTCGAGCAGTACTTC.

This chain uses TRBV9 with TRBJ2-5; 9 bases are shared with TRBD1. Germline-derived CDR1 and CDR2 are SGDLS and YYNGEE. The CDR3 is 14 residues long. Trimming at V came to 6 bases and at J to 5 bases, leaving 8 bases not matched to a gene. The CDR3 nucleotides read TGTGCCAGCACCAGGACAGGGGCAGGGGAGACCCAGTACTTC. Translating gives CASTRTGAGETQYF.